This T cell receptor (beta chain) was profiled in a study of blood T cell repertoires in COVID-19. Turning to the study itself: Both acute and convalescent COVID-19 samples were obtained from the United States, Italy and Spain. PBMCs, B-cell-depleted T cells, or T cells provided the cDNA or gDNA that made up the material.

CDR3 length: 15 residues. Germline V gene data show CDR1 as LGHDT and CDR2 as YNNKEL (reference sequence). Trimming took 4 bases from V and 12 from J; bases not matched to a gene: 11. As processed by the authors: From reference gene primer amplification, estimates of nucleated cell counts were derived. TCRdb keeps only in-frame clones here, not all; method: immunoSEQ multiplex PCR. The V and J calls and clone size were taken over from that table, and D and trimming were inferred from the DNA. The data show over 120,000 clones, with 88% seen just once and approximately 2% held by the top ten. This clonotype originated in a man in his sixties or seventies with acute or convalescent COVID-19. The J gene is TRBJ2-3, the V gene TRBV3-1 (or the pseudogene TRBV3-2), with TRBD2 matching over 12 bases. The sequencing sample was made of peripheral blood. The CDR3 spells CASSRLRTSGNSQYF. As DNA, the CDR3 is TGTGCCAGCAGCCGCCTCCGGACTAGCGGGAACTCACAGTATTTT.